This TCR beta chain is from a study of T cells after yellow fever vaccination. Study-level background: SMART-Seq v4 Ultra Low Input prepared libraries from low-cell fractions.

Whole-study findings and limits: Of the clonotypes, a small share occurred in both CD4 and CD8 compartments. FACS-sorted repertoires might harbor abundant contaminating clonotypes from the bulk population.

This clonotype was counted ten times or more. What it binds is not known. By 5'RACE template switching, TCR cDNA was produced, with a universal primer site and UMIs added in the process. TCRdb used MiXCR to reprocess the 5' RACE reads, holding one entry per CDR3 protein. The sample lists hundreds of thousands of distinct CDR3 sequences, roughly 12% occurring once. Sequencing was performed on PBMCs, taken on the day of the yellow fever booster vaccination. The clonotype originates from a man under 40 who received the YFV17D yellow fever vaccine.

The CDR3 region has the DNA TGCAGTGCTAGAGATCTGAGCGGGAGTTCCTACGAGCAGTACTTC. Amino acids: CSARDLSGSSYEQYF. The rearrangement joins TRBV20-1 to TRBJ2-7; TRBD2 matches at 8 bases. The CDR3 runs to 15 residues. V lost 0 bases, J lost 1 base, and 5 bases stayed unmatched. CDR1 DFQATT and CDR2 SNEGSKA come from the germline V gene (reference sequence).